These T cell receptor beta chains were read from a single sample in a study of lymphopenia after photon versus proton radiotherapy. Profiling relied on immunoSEQ multiplex PCR, and the TCRdb table lists in-frame clones only, not all of them. The sample includes more than 45,000 clones, roughly 80% seen only once; the top ten take around 2.1%. Sequencing used peripheral blood, obtained from a patient treated with proton-based radiotherapy. All receptors come from a man aged 60-69 years with pancreatic cancer. Each CDR3 is given with its conserved first and last residue. A D gene is named only where the DNA matches it firmly.

D	J	V	CDR3
NA	TRBJ2-1	TRBV9	CASSLYQYNEQFF
NA	TRBJ2-2	TRBV7-9	CASSPGIGAGELFF
NA	TRBJ2-7	TRBV5-4	CASSWAPGGYEQYF
NA	TRBJ1-2	TRBV27	CASSFGARRGYGYTF
NA	TRBJ2-1	TRBV18	CASSPPKHSSSYNEQFF
NA	TRBJ1-1	TRBV28	CASSLWTFEAFF
NA	TRBJ1-2	TRBV15	CATSRGWSGQLSSYTF
NA	TRBJ2-3	TRBV28	CASSLGGHQSTDTQYF
NA	TRBJ1-1	TRBV7-2	CASSRTEGSKGFF
TRBD2	TRBJ2-1	TRBV30	CAWLASGRIGNEQFF
NA	TRBJ1-1	TRBV19	CATSHPHSSFNTEAFF
TRBD1	TRBJ2-7	TRBV11-2	CASSLTGGTNEQYF
TRBD1	TRBJ1-5	TRBV18	CASSYGTAGKPQHF
TRBD1	TRBJ1-2	TRBV29-1	CSVENGQVAHGYTF
NA	TRBJ1-5	TRBV4-1	CASSQTTGIQPQHF
NA	TRBJ1-1	TRBV28	CASSLGAGGNTEAFF
TRBD1	TRBJ1-2	TRBV7-2	CASSLGIFGAGGSYGYTF
TRBD2	TRBJ2-5	TRBV25-1	CASSLNSGRARVETQYF
TRBD2	TRBJ2-2	TRBV5-1	CASSLLAGSGELFF
NA	TRBJ2-7	TRBV2	CASSGDDHNSYEQYF
TRBD2	TRBJ2-7	TRBV5-1	CASSAGAYEQYF
TRBD1	TRBJ2-1	TRBV2	CASRGLTGVYNEQFF
TRBD1	TRBJ2-5	TRBV5-4	CASSLTGGTGETQYF
NA	TRBJ2-1	TRBV18	CASSPEGWGISNEQFF
NA	TRBJ1-1	TRBV5-1	CASRRDRMHETEAFF
TRBD1	TRBJ2-7	TRBV5-1	CASRAGTASYEQYF
NA	TRBJ2-1	TRBV11-3	CASSHRTASYNEQFF
NA	TRBJ1-5	TRBV6-1	CASSERNQPQHF
TRBD1	TRBJ2-7	TRBV25-1	CASSGTGILYEQYF
NA	TRBJ1-2	TRBV5-4	CASSLAGGDGYTF
NA	TRBJ2-2	TRBV10-1	CASSRGTGELFF
TRBD1	TRBJ2-1	TRBV15	CATSKVRTGATSSYNEQFF
NA	TRBJ2-6	TRBV6-6	CASSYVGSGANVLTF
TRBD1	TRBJ1-1	TRBV11-2	CASSLRGGTNMNTEAFF
NA	TRBJ2-7	TRBV5-1	CASSAGDRSYEQYF
TRBD1	TRBJ1-1	TRBV6-1	CASKQTGGSTEAFF
NA	TRBJ1-3	TRBV6-6	CASSSSSGNTIYF
NA	TRBJ2-3	TRBV14	CASSPLSGLTDTQYF
NA	TRBJ2-2	TRBV11-3	CASSFFADTTWTGELFF
TRBD2	TRBJ2-1	TRBV28	CASSLPLAGVDEQFF
TRBD1	TRBJ2-7	TRBV6-5	CASAIRTGVKYEQYF
TRBD2	TRBJ2-7	TRBV6-5	CASSTGLAASLKYF
NA	TRBJ2-5	TRBV27	CASRVVKTQYF
NA	TRBJ2-5	TRBV4-3	CASSLPPFGAGGVQETQYF
TRBD2	TRBJ2-7	TRBV4-2	CASSPSVSLGARTSGSVYEQYF
NA	TRBJ2-5	TRBV29-1	CSVIWDGQETQYF
NA	TRBJ2-7	TRBV29-1	CSVIPSPQGVSYEQYF
NA	TRBJ2-3	TRBV28	CASSLWGGGTDTQYF
TRBD2	TRBJ2-1	TRBV7-2	CASSLNVISGATYNEQFF
NA	TRBJ1-2	TRBV28	CASIELPGAYTF
NA	TRBJ1-4	TRBV2	CASSGGRGVNEKLFF
NA	TRBJ2-6	TRBV28	CASSPQGISGANVLTF
TRBD1	TRBJ2-3	TRBV19	CASSGDRGRGSTDTQYF
TRBD1	TRBJ1-6	TRBV6-1	CASRGQGMGPLHF